What follows are 21 T cell receptor beta chains derived from one specimen sequenced in a study of OX40 agonist ivuxolimab in advanced cancers. TCRdb's table, derived via immunoSEQ multiplex PCR, lists solely in-frame clones and lacks some. This table holds tens of thousands of clones, about 93% found once. Source: CD4+ or CD8+ T cells sorted from blood, taken in a trial of the OX40 agonist ivuxolimab. The receptors shown here come from an adult with an advanced solid tumor such as melanoma, head and neck, liver or kidney cancer.

This clone was seen just once. The CDR3 reads CASSQGTYQETQYF. CDR3 in DNA: TGCGCCAGCAGCCAGGGGACCTACCAAGAGACCCAGTACTTC. The chain is built from TRBV4-1 and TRBJ2-5; D might be TRBD1 or TRBD2, each matching 5 bases. The length of the CDR3 is 14 residues. The germline V gene encodes CDR1 MGHRA and CDR2 YSYEKL. V was cut by 3 bases and J by 0 bases, with 8 bases left in between.

In this sample, this clone turned up once. The chain employs TRBV27 and TRBJ1-5; the D gene is possibly TRBD1 (5 bases). With 6 bases removed from V and 2 bases from J, the gap between germline ends came to 8 bases. The germline V gene encodes CDR1 MNHEY and CDR2 SMNVEV (reference sequence). The CDR3 runs to 13 residues. The CDR3 nucleotides read TGTGCCAGCAGCCGGGGGGGCAATCAGCCCCAGCATTTT. Protein product: CASSRGGNQPQHF.

The rearrangement links TRBV4-1 to TRBJ1-1; D possibly corresponds to TRBD1 (6 bases). Germline assignment: CDR1 MGHRA and CDR2 YSYEKL. This CDR3 contains 16 residues. V lost 1 base, J lost 0 bases, and 12 bases lay in between. This CDR3 reads CASSQAQGLMNTEAFF. Written as DNA, the CDR3 is TGCGCCAGCAGCCAAGCACAGGGTTTAATGAACACTGAAGCTTTCTTT.

Worth noting for this clone: Other DNA variants within this sample encode the same CDR3. The V call is TRBV27, the J call TRBJ1-6, with TRBD1 as a possible D gene (6 bases). Germline-derived CDR1 and CDR2 are MNHEY and SMNVEV (reference sequence). Trimming shortened V by 3 bases and J by 9 bases, and 12 bases separated the two germline ends. CDR3 length: 14 amino acids. CDR3 loop: CASSLAGGGSPLHF. CDR3 in DNA: TGTGCCAGCAGTTTGGCAGGAGGGGGTTCACCCCTCCACTTT.

This sequence joins TRBV6-5 and TRBJ2-7, with a weak D call TRBD1 (5 bases). The CDR3 spans 15 residues. The germline gives CDR1 MNHEY, CDR2 SVGAGI. Trimming took 2 bases from V and 2 from J, leaving 13 bases between them. CDR3 residues: CASSYGPGKTYEQYF. In DNA form, the CDR3 reads TGTGCCAGCAGTTACGGGCCAGGGAAAACCTACGAGCAGTACTTC.

The rearrangement uses TRBV7-9 and TRBJ1-5; 10 bases map to TRBD1. This CDR3 comprises 16 residues. The J segment lost 5 bases and the V segment lost 5 bases, leaving 9 bases of the junction unmatched. From germline, CDR1 is SEHNR and CDR2 FQNEAQ (reference sequence). CDR3 bases: TGTGCCAGCAGCGATGGGACAGGGGTGATAGATCAGCCCCAGCATTTT. This sequence encodes CASSDGTGVIDQPQHF.

This clone occurred a few times. The genes are TRBV28 and TRBJ1-1; D gene ambiguous. The CDR3 has 10 amino acids. Germline CDR1 and CDR2: MDHEN and SYDVKM. V was clipped by 7 bases and J by 8 bases, with 8 bases between them. CDR3 coding DNA: TGTGCCAGCATCAATGGGGAAGCTTTCTTT. It encodes CASINGEAFF. The full variable domain, its missing parts supplied by reference TRBV28 and TRBJ1-1, is DVKVTQSSRYLVKRTGEKVFLECVQDMDHENMFWYRQDPGLGLRLIYFSYDVKMKEKGDIPEGYSVSREKKERFSLILESASTNQTSMYLCASINGEAFFGQGTRLTVV.

The V call is TRBV4-1, the J call TRBJ2-7; D perhaps matches TRBD1 (6 bases). CDR1 and CDR2 (germline): MGHRA, YSYEKL. The CDR3 contains 15 residues. The V end was cut by 4 bases, the J end by 1 base, with 14 bases between. As DNA, the CDR3 is TGCGCCAGCAGCCGCCAAACAGGGATATCCTACGAGCAGTACTTC. Residues: CASSRQTGISYEQYF.

This sequence joins TRBV7-9 and TRBJ1-5; D remains unclear. CDR3 size: 14 residues. Germline CDR1 is SEHNR and CDR2 is FQNEAQ (reference sequence). V was shortened by 1 base and J by 4 bases, with 8 bases between the two germline ends. The chain's CDR3 is CASSLEAGNQPQHF. As DNA, the CDR3 is TGTGCCAGCAGCTTAGAGGCCGGGAATCAGCCCCAGCATTTT.

This rearrangement joins TRBV9 to TRBJ2-3; 7 positions agree with TRBD2. Trimming took 4 bases from V and 2 from J; bases not matched to a gene: 7. The CDR3 spans 15 residues. Germline assignment: CDR1 SGDLS and CDR2 YYNGEE. The DNA of the CDR3 is TGTGCCAGCAGCACCCCTGGGGGGGACACAGATACGCAGTATTTT. Its translation: CASSTPGGDTDTQYF.

J is TRBJ2-2 and V is TRBV28; D possibly corresponds to TRBD2 (5 bases). The CDR3 consists of 14 residues. Trimming took 3 bases from V and 6 from J, leaving 11 bases between them. Germline assignment: CDR1 MDHEN and CDR2 SYDVKM. CDR3 coding DNA: TGTGCCAGCAGTTTGAGGGTATACGCCGGGGAGCTGTTTTTT. Its protein product is CASSLRVYAGELFF.

The V and J genes are TRBV6-5 and TRBJ2-1; D possibly corresponds to TRBD1 (6 bases). This CDR3 region has 11 residues. V was trimmed by 10 bases and J by 9 bases, leaving 13 bases between them. Germline values: CDR1 MNHEY, CDR2 SVGAGI. The CDR3 reads CATTRGTEQFF. The DNA of the CDR3 is TGTGCCACCACTAGGGGGACTGAGCAGTTCTTC.

V gene TRBV14 combines with J gene TRBJ1-5; D perhaps matches TRBD1 (6 bases). V lost 0 bases, J lost 3 bases, and 33 bases lay in between. The CDR3 covers 23 residues. Germline V CDR1 and CDR2: SGHDN, FVKESK. The CDR3 region is CASSQDRKITASYGRGNNQPQHF. The CDR3 DNA follows: TGTGCCAGCAGCCAAGATAGGAAAATAACGGCCTCGTACGGCAGGGGTAACAATCAGCCCCAGCATTTT.

The chain employs TRBV27 and TRBJ2-1, with 7 bases that match TRBD2. CDR3 length equals 14 residues. Germline V gene sequence: CDR1 MNHEY, CDR2 SMNVEV (reference sequence). J gave up 3 bases and V 5 bases, and 4 bases lay outside the gene matches. Here the CDR3 reads CASSPQRGYNEQFF. The CDR3 region has the DNA TGTGCCAGCAGTCCTCAGCGGGGCTACAATGAGCAGTTCTTC.

V and J are TRBV13 and TRBJ1-3; D call uncertain. From germline, CDR1 is PRHDT and CDR2 FYEKMQ (reference sequence). The CDR3 is 13 amino acids. Trimming pared 0 bases from V and 2 bases from J, leaving 2 bases between. The DNA of the CDR3 is TGTGCCAGCAGCTTAGGCGCTGGAAACACCATATATTTT. Translated: CASSLGAGNTIYF.

The V and J genes are TRBV7-2 and TRBJ2-5; D not resolved. The V and J ends lost 5 bases and 5 bases respectively, with 21 bases between them. The CDR3 totals 16 residues. Germline CDR1 is SGHTA and CDR2 is FQGNSA. The CDR3, as DNA: TGTGCCAGCAGCAGCCCCTGGCGCGAACTACTCGAGACCCAGTACTTC. It translates to CASSSPWRELLETQYF.

V is TRBV27 and J is TRBJ1-5; TRBD1 agrees at 10 bases. Germline V CDR1 and CDR2: MNHEY, SMNVEV (reference sequence). The CDR3 length is 15 residues. Trimming at V came to 5 bases and at J to 3 bases, leaving 4 bases not matched to a gene. The DNA of the CDR3 is TGTGCCAGCAGTGGGGGACAGGGGTTCAATCAGCCCCAGCATTTT. Encoded protein: CASSGGQGFNQPQHF.

This clone was detected only once. The chain carries TRBV4-3 and TRBJ2-7, with D uncertain. CDR3 length: 16 amino acids. Germline CDR1 is LGHNA and CDR2 is YSLEER. V lost 0 bases and J 5 bases, leaving 17 bases between the germline ends. CDR3 in DNA: TGCGCCAGCAGCCAAGATCATAGAGGCCGGGCGCACGAGCAGTACTTC. Encoded protein: CASSQDHRGRAHEQYF.

This clone was found once. The chain recombines TRBV19 with TRBJ1-4; D unresolved. The CDR3 contains 15 residues. Germline values: CDR1 LNHDA, CDR2 SQIVND (reference sequence). V was cut by 3 bases and J by 0 bases, with 8 bases left in between. CDR3 nucleotides: TGTGCCAGTAGTATGGAGGGTGCAACTAATGAAAAACTGTTTTTT. Translating it yields CASSMEGATNEKLFF.

This chain connects TRBV19 to TRBJ1-5, with 8 bases identical to TRBD1. The CDR3 length is 14 residues. V dropped 1 base and J dropped 5; count of bases not matched to a gene: 1. The germline V gene encodes CDR1 LNHDA and CDR2 SQIVND (reference sequence). CDR3 sequence: CASSIGTGYQPQHF. In DNA form, the CDR3 reads TGTGCCAGTAGTATAGGGACAGGGTATCAGCCCCAGCATTTT.

CDR3 sequence (DNA): TGTGCCAGCCAGAATGACGGGGGCCACCAGTATTTT. Translating it yields CASQNDGGHQYF. The chain employs TRBV6-4 and TRBJ2-3, with D possibly called TRBD1 or TRBD2 (6 bases each). Germline V CDR1 and CDR2: MRHNA, SNTAGT. V lost 8 bases and J 12 bases, leaving 18 bases between the germline ends. CDR3 length: 12 amino acids.